The clone carrying this TCR beta chain was recorded a few times. Its antigen is undetermined. This sample stems from a study of regulatory T cells in long-lasting Graves disease. Findings and limits, study-wide: Clonotypes that were public and shared totalled 2,500 to 3,000 in persistent patients versus roughly 1,000 in new patients.

Sequencing libraries for TCR beta were prepared with iRepertoire HTBI primers and Arm-PCR of CDR3 regions. Authors' methods: Looking across samples, the authors found 62 TRBV and fewer than 15 TRBJ segments. TCRdb recomputed calls from the multiplex PCR reads with MiXCR, one row per CDR3 protein. The V and J calls come from TCRdb's annotation, not from the publication. This sample has about 660,000 distinct CDR3 sequences; 25% to 35% occur once, and the top ten carry around 40%. V lost 2 bases to trimming and J lost 2 bases, with 12 bases between them. The CDR3 contains 14 residues. Germline lookup yields CDR1 GTSNPN and CDR2 SVGIG (reference sequence). The sample's time point: persistent/refractory GD, antithyroid drugs over 5 years with positive TRAb. PBMC-extracted RNA yielded the TCR library.

The material was peripheral blood mononuclear cells (PBMCs), obtained when the disease was refractory, from a patient treated with antithyroid drugs. The sequence was collected from a female donor with Graves disease. This chain joins TRBV30 and TRBJ1-2, with TRBD1 as a possible D gene (6 bases). The CDR3 sequence: CAWSLGASNYGYTF. CDR3 DNA sequence: TGTGCCTGGAGTCTGGGGGCGTCCAACTATGGCTACACCTTC.